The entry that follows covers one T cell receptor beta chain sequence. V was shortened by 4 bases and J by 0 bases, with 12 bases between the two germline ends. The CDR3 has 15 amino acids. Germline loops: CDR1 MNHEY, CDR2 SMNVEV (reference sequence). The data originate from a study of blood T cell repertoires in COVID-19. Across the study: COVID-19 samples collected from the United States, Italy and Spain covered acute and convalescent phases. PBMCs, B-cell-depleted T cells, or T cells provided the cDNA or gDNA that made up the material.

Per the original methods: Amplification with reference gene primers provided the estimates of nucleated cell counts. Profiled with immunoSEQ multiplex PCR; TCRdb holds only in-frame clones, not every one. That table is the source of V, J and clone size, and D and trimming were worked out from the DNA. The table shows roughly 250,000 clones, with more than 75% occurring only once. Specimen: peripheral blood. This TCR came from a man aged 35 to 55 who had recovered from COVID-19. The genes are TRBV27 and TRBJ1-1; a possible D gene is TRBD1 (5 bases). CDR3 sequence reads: CASSSRTGLNTEAFF. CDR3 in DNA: TGTGCCAGCAGTTCTAGAACAGGTTTGAACACTGAAGCTTTCTTT.